The TCR beta chain under discussion was sequenced for a study of shared clonotypes between healthy human individuals. Study summary: A donor's plate count was three for CD4 naive and three for CD4 memory; CD8 naive had two and CD8 memory one.

Data came from immunoSEQ multiplex PCR; TCRdb stores just in-frame clones and leaves some out. The sample gives around 2,100,000 clones, 85% to 95% of which show up once; 0.9% to 1.5% is in the top ten. Note on this clone: As yet, its antigen is unknown.

It was CD45RO-negative cells, positively selected for CCR7, that made up naive CD8 cells, with terminally differentiated effector memory CD45RA+ cells excluded. Regarding the study as a whole: As a rule, naive subsets had a larger estimated richness than memory subsets.

This CDR3 region has 19 residues. Trimming shortened V by 6 bases and J by 3 bases, and 26 bases separated the two germline ends. Germline CDR1 reads MDHEN; CDR2 reads SYDVKM. The chain uses TRBV28 and TRBJ2-2; D not resolved. The receptor was isolated from a man between 18 and 35 years old in good health. Specimen: naive CD8+ T cells sorted from blood. CDR3 DNA: TGTGCCAGCAGCCCCCGGGTGTTACCTCAACCTATAGACACCGGGGAGCTGTTTTTT. It is translated as CASSPRVLPQPIDTGELFF.